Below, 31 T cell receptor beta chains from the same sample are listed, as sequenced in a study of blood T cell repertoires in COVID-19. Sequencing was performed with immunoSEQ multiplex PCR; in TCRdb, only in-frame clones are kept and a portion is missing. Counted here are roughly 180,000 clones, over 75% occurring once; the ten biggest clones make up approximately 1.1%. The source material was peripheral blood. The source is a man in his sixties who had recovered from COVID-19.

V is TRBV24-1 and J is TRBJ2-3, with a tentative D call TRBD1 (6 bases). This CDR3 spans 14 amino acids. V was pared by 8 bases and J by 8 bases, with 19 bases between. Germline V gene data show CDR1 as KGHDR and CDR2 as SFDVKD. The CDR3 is CATNGPGGSGTQYF. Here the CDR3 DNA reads TGTGCCACCAATGGGCCTGGGGGCTCCGGTACGCAGTATTTT.

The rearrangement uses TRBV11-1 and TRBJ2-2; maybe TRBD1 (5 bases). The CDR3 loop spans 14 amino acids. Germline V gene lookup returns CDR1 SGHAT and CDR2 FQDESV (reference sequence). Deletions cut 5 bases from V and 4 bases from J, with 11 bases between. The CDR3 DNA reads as TGTGCCAGCAGCCTGGACACTCCCACCGGGGAGCTGTTTTTT. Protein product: CASSLDTPTGELFF.

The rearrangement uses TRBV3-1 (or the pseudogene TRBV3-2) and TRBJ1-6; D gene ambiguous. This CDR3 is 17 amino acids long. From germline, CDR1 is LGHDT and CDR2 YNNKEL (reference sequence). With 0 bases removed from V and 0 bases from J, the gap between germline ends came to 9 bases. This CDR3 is CASSQEVGSSYNSPLHF. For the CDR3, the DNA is TGTGCCAGCAGCCAAGAAGTGGGGAGCTCCTATAATTCACCCCTCCACTTT.

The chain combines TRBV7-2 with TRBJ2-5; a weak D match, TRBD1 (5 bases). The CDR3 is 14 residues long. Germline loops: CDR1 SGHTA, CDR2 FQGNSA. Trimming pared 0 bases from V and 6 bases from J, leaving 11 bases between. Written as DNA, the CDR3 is TGTGCCAGCAGCTTAGCGCAGGGTAAAAAGACCCAGTACTTC. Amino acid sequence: CASSLAQGKKTQYF.

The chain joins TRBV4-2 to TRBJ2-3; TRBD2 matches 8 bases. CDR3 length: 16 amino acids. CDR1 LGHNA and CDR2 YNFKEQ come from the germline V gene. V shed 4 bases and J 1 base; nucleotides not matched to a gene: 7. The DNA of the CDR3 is TGTGCCAGCAGCCTAAGGGCCGGGGGGGGCACAGATACGCAGTATTTT. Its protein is CASSLRAGGGTDTQYF.

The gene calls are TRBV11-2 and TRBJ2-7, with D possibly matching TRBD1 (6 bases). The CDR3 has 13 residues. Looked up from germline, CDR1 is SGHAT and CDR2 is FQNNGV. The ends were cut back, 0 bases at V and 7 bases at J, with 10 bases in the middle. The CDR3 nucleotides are TGTGCCAGCAGCTTAGAGGGGGCTGGAGAGCAGTACTTC. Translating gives CASSLEGAGEQYF.

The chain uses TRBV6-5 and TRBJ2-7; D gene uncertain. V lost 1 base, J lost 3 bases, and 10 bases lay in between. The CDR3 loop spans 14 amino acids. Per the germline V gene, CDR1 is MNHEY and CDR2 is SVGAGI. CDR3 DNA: TGTGCCAGCAGTTACTACCAGGCTGGCTACGAGCAGTACTTC. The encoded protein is CASSYYQAGYEQYF.

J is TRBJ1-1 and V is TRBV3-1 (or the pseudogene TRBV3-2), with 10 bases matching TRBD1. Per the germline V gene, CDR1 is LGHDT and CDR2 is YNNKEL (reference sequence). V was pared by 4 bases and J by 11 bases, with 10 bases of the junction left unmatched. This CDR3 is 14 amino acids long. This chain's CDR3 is CASSPRQGAGWAFF. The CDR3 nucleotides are TGTGCCAGCAGCCCCCGACAGGGGGCTGGGTGGGCTTTCTTT.

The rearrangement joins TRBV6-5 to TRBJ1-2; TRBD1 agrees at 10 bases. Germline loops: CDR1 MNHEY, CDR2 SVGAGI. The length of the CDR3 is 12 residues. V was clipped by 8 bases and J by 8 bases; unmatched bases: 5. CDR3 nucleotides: TGTGCCAGCGTACCGACAGGGGGCGGCTACACCTTC. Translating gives CASVPTGGGYTF.

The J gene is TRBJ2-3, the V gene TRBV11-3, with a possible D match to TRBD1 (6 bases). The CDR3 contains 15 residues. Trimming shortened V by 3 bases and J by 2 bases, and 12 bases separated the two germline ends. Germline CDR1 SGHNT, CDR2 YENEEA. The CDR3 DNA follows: TGTGCCAGCAGCTTCGGGACAACAGACACAGATACGCAGTATTTT. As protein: CASSFGTTDTDTQYF.

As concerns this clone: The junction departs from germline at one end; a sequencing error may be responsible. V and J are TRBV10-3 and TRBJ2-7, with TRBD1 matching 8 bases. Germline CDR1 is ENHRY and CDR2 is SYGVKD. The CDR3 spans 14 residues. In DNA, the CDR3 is TGTGCCATCGGTGAGCAGGGGGCTATGAACGAGCAGTACTTC. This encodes CAIGEQGAMNEQYF.

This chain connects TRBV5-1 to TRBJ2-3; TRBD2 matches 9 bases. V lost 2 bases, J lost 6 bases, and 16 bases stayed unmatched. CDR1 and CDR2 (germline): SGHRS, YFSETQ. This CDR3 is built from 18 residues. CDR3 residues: CASSFTASGALEMDTQYF. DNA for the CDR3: TGCGCCAGCAGCTTTACGGCTAGCGGGGCGCTAGAGATGGATACGCAGTATTTT.

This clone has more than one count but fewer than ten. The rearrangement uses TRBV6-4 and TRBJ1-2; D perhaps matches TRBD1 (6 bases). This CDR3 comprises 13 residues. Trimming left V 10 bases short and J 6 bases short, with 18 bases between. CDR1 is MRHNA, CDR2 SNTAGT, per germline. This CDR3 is CATSEEAGDGYTF. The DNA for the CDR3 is TGTGCCACCTCTGAGGAGGCAGGGGATGGCTACACCTTC.

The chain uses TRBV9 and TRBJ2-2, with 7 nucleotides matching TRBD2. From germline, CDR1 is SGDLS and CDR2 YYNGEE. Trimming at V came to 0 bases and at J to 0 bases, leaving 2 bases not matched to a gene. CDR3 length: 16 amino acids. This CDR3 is CASSVAGGANTGELFF. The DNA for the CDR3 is TGTGCCAGCAGCGTAGCTGGGGGGGCGAACACCGGGGAGCTGTTTTTT.

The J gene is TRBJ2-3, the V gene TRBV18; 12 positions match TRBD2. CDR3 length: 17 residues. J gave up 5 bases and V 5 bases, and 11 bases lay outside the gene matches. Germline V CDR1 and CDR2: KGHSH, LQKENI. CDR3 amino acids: CASSSLAGGTGQDTQYF. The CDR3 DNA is TGTGCCAGCTCATCCCTAGCGGGGGGGACTGGTCAAGATACGCAGTATTTT.

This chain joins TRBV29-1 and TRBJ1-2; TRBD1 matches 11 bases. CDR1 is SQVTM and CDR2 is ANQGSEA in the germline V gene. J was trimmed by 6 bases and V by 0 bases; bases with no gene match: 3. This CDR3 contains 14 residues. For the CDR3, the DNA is TGCAGCGTTGAAGAAGGGACAGGGGGTGATGGCTACACCTTC. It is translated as CSVEEGTGGDGYTF.

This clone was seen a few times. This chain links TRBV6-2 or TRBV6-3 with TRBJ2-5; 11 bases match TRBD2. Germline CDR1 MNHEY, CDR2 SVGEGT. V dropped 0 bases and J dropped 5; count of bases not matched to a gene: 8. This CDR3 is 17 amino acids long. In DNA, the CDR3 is TGTGCCAGCAGTTACTCGACCTTTAGCGGGGGGGCGGAGACCCAGTACTTC. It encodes CASSYSTFSGGAETQYF.

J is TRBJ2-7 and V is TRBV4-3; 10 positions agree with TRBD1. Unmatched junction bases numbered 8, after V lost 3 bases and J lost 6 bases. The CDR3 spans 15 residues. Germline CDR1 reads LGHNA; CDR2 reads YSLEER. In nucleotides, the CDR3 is TGCGCCAGCAGCCAGAGACAGGGGGCGCAAGGCGAGCAGTACTTC. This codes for CASSQRQGAQGEQYF.

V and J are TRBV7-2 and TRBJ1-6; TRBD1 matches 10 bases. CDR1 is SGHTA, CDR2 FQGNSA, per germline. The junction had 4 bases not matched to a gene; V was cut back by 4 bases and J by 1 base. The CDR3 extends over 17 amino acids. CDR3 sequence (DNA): TGTGCCAGCAGCTCTGACAGGGGGCAATCCTATAATTCACCCCTCCACTTT. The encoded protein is CASSSDRGQSYNSPLHF.

For the CDR3, the DNA is TGTGCCAGCAGTCCCGGGGAGCGCAATCAGCCCCAGCATTTT. Translation gives CASSPGERNQPQHF. This chain uses TRBV11-2 with TRBJ1-5; D uncertain. Germline-derived CDR1 and CDR2 are SGHAT and FQNNGV. This CDR3 region has 14 residues. Between the trimmed V and J ends, which lost 6 bases and 2 bases, there was a span of 11 bases.

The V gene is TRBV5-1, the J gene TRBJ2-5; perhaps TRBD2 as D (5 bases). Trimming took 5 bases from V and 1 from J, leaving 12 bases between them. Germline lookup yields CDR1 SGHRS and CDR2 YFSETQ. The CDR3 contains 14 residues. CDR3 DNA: TGCGCCAGCAGAACCCGCCTAGCCCAAGAGACCCAGTACTTC. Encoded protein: CASRTRLAQETQYF.

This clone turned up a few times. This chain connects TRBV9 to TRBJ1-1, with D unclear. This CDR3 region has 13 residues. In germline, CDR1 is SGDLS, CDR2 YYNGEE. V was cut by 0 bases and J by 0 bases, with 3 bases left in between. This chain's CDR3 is CASSVAVNTEAFF. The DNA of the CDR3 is TGTGCCAGCAGCGTAGCAGTGAACACTGAAGCTTTCTTT.

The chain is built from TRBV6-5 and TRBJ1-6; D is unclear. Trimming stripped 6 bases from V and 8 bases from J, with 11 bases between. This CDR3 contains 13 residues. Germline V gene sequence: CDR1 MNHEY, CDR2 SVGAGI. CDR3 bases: TGTGCCAGCAGGGAGGTCACTTATTCACCCCTCCACTTT. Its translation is CASREVTYSPLHF.

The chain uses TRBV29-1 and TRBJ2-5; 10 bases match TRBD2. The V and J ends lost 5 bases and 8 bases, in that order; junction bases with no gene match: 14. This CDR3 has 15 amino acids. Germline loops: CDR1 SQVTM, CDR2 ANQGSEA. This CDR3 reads CSVFASGGRLSTQYF. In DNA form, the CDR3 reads TGCAGCGTTTTCGCTAGCGGGGGCCGTCTTAGCACCCAGTACTTC. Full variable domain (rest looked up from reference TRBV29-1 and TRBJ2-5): SAVISQKPSRDICQRGTSLTIQCQVDSQVTMMFWYRQQPGQSLTLIATANQGSEATYESGFVIDKFPISRPNLTFSTLTVSNMSPEDSSIYLCSVFASGGRLSTQYFGPGTRLLVL.

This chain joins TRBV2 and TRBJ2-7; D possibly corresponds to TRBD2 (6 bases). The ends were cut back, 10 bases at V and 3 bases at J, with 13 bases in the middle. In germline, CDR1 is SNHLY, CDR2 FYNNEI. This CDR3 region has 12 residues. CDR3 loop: CATSGDYYEQYF. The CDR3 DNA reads TGTGCCACCTCGGGAGATTACTACGAGCAGTACTTC.

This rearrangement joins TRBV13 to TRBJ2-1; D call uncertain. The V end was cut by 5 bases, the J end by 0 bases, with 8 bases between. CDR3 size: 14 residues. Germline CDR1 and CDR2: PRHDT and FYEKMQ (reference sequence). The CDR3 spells CASSVESSYNEQFF. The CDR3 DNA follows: TGTGCCAGCAGCGTGGAGAGCTCCTACAATGAGCAGTTCTTC.

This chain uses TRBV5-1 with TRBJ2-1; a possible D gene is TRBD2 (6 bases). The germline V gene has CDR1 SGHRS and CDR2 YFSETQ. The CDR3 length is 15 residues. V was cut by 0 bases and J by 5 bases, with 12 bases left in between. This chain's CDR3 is CASSLGFSGHNEQFF. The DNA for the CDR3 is TGCGCCAGCAGCTTGGGTTTTAGCGGACACAATGAGCAGTTCTTC.

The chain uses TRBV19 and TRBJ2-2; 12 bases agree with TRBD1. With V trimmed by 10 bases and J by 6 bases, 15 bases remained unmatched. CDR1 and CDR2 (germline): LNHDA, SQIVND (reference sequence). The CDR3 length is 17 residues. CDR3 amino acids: CATTSQPGTGGPGELFF. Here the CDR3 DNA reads TGTGCCACCACGTCCCAGCCGGGGACAGGGGGCCCCGGGGAGCTGTTTTTT. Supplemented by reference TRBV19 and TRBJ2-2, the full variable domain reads DGGITQSPKYLFRKEGQNVTLSCEQNLNHDAMYWYRQDPGQGLRLIYYSQIVNDFQKGDIAEGYSVSREKKESFPLTVTSAQKNPTAFYLCATTSQPGTGGPGELFFGEGSRLTVL.

CDR3: CASSPRQGMNTEAFF. CDR3 nucleotide sequence: TGTGCCAGCTCACCAAGACAGGGGATGAACACTGAAGCTTTCTTT. The J gene is TRBJ1-1, the V gene TRBV18; TRBD1 agrees at 8 bases. The V gene's germline CDR1 is KGHSH and CDR2 LQKENI. V trimming: 2 bases; J trimming: 0 bases; junction bases outside the gene matches: 2. This CDR3 is 15 amino acids long.

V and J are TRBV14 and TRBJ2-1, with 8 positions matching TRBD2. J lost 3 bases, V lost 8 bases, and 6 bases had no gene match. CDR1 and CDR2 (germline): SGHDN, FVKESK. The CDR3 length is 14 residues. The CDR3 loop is CASQRGGLYNEQFF. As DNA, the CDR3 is TGTGCCAGCCAACGGGGGGGTCTCTACAATGAGCAGTTCTTC.

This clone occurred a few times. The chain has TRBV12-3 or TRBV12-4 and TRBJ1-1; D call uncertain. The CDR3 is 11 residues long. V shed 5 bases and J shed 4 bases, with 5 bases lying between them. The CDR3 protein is CASSIFTEAFF. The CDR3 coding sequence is TGTGCCAGCAGTATCTTCACTGAAGCTTTCTTT.